This TCR beta chain was retrieved from a study of blood T cell repertoires in COVID-19. This CDR3 contains 17 residues. V was clipped by 3 bases and J by 1 base, with 18 bases between them. The protocol was immunoSEQ multiplex PCR, while the TCRdb copy is restricted to in-frame clones and leaves out a portion. Of under 200,000 clones in the sample, 83% are singletons; the top ten hold under 7.5%. Source material: peripheral blood. J is TRBJ2-5 and V is TRBV23-1, with a tentative D call TRBD1 (6 bases). TRBV23-1 is an ORF; its function is uncertain. The clonotype originates from a woman aged 40 to 50 with acute or convalescent COVID-19. CDR3: CASSQNGQTRVQETQYF. The CDR3 nucleotides read TGCGCCAGCAGTCAGAATGGACAGACAAGGGTCCAAGAGACCCAGTACTTC.